The sequence of this T cell receptor beta chain was determined in a study of blood T cell repertoires in COVID-19 (dated by TCRdb to 2019 to 2021). Regarding the study in general: Samples from collaborators originated in the United States, Italy and Spain and spanned both the acute and convalescent phases of COVID-19. A freely available public database, intended as a resource for researchers studying the immune response to SARS-CoV-2, is where the repertoires were released. Nearly every sample came with metadata listing a de-identified subject ID, COVID-19 status, age in years and sex. The samples were drawn from two sources: the first 160 participants of the ongoing ImmuneRACE study, and over 950 subjects contributed by 6 global collaborators. Deeply sampled blood TCRbeta repertoires from subjects exposed to, actively infected with, or recovered from COVID-19 were included in the dataset. The prospective study material was composed of cDNA or gDNA derived from T cells, B-cell-depleted T cells, or PBMCs. HLA class I and class II types, where available, came from metadata supplied by the sample provider rather than from assay-based typing.

Participants in the prospective study were aged about 18 to 95 years, lived in 24 United States geographic areas, and enrolled through a virtual design. In the prospective study, participants were assigned to cohorts based on the clinical history participants reported in a screening survey and a study questionnaire. Recovered participants in ImmuneRACE Cohort 3 were defined as having two consecutive negative NP/OP PCR tests, clearance from a healthcare professional, or resolution of symptoms. In the prospective study, mobile phlebotomists collected whole blood, serum and a nasopharyngeal or oropharyngeal swab from each participant. Participants in the prospective study had the option to provide additional blood draws and questionnaires over an approximately 2-month period. Before DNA extraction, prospective study blood samples were shipped either frozen or at room temperature. The CDR3 spans 14 residues, from the cysteine through the phenylalanine. The only DNA kept is the CDR3, 42 bases in frame from the first base. Unmatched junction bases come to 1, with V trimmed by 3 bases and J by 1 base. From a lookup of the germline V gene, CDR1 and CDR2 are LGHNA and YSLEER.

Broader findings and caveats from the paper: Clinical and demographic metadata were provided uncurated, with the amount varying by source and participant.

In the case of this clone: Its recognized antigen is unknown. Base qualities are not recorded, but no much larger clone differs from it by a single base.

TCRbeta CDR3 regions were amplified from genomic DNA by means of the immunoSEQ Assay, a bias-controlled multiplex PCR. Under the source paper's analysis protocol: The number of nucleated cells in each sample was estimated from the amplification of reference gene primers within the assay. To quantify the absolute abundance of each unique TCRbeta CDR3 rearrangement, sequence reads were collapsed and filtered. For each sample, productive Simpson clonality was calculated as the square root of Simpson's diversity index across productive rearrangements. This is the immuneACCESS table as TCRdb keeps it, with only in-frame sequences that have V and J called. A part of the clones is gone; compared with another copy, unresolved V genes explain less than half, and the rest is unexplained. The DNA was the basis for D and trimming; V, J and clone size are from that table. The sample records about 350,000 clones, about 88% of which are singletons. Approximately 0.99% of the sample lies in the top ten.

The sequenced sample consisted of PBMCs or T cells enriched from blood (not recorded which). The receptor chain draws on TRBV4-3 and TRBJ1-2; 8 of the junction bases match TRBD1. This TCR was sampled from a woman aged 25 to 39 who had recovered from COVID-19. The sequence in DNA is TGCGCCAGCAGCCAGGGACAGGATAACTATGGCTACACCTTC. It translates to CASSQGQDNYGYTF.